Each of the 23 T cell receptor beta chains below was sequenced from the same sample in a study of blood T cell repertoires in COVID-19. The repertoire was sequenced with immunoSEQ multiplex PCR; TCRdb's copy has only in-frame clones and lacks some. The sample holds around 100,000 clones, over 75% seen once. The sequenced sample was peripheral blood. The receptors originated from a human donor in a cohort sampled during active or convalescent COVID-19.

This clone has just a few counts. The genes are TRBV7-6 and TRBJ2-7, with D maybe TRBD2 (7 bases). The CDR3 extends over 16 amino acids. Germline assignment: CDR1 SGHVS and CDR2 FNYEAQ. V was trimmed by 0 bases and J by 2 bases, leaving 14 bases between them. DNA for the CDR3: TGTGCCAGCAGCTTAGCGGGGGGGCCCCGGGCCTACGAGCAGTACTTC. It specifies CASSLAGGPRAYEQYF. Combining the CDR3 with reference TRBV7-6 and TRBJ2-7 gives the whole variable domain GAGVSQSPRYKVTKRGQDVALRCDPISGHVSLYWYRQALGQGPEFLTYFNYEAQQDKSGLPNDRFSAERPEGSISTLTIQRTEQRDSAMYRCASSLAGGPRAYEQYFGPGTRLTVT.

This sequence joins TRBV12-3 or TRBV12-4 and TRBJ2-3; D gene unclear. CDR3 size: 12 residues. The germline V and J ends were trimmed by 3 bases and 6 bases, with 7 bases remaining between them. CDR3 sequence: CASSLNADTQYF. CDR3 sequence (DNA): TGTGCCAGCAGTTTGAACGCGGATACGCAGTATTTT.

The rearrangement joins TRBV9 to TRBJ2-7, with 9 bases matching TRBD1. This CDR3 is built from 15 residues. V was pared by 0 bases and J by 5 bases, with 6 bases of the junction left unmatched. From germline, CDR1 is SGDLS and CDR2 YYNGEE. The DNA for the CDR3 is TGTGCCAGCAGCGTAGGGGGACAGGGTTCCCACGAGCAGTACTTC. It codes for CASSVGGQGSHEQYF.

Worth noting for this clone: The junction and the germline gene differ at one end; a read error may be behind it. The chain has TRBV9 and TRBJ2-5; 7 bases are a match to TRBD1. The CDR3 runs 12 residues. Germline CDR1 SGDLS, CDR2 YYNGEE. The CDR3 DNA reads as TGTGCCAGCAGCGCCTGGACAGGCCCCATGGACTTC. This sequence encodes CASSAWTGPMDF.

The chain employs TRBV7-3 and TRBJ2-1, with 11 nucleotides matching TRBD2. Germline CDR1 SGHTA, CDR2 FQGTGA. V was clipped by 5 bases and J by 10 bases; unmatched bases: 10. The length of the CDR3 is 15 residues. In DNA, the CDR3 is TGTGCCAGCAGCGCCACTAGCGGGGGAGGTGTAGAGCAGTTCTTC. It translates to CASSATSGGGVEQFF.

The rearrangement uses TRBV20-1 and TRBJ2-7, with a possible D match to TRBD2 (5 bases). Germline V CDR1 and CDR2: DFQATT, SNEGSKA (reference sequence). This CDR3 is built from 11 residues. The CDR3 coding sequence is TGCAGCGGGTCCCGCGGGTACGAGCAGTACTTC. This codes for CSGSRGYEQYF.

The rearrangement uses TRBV4-2 and TRBJ1-2; 7 bases fit TRBD1. CDR1 is LGHNA, CDR2 YNFKEQ, per germline. The CDR3 spans 15 residues. J was trimmed by 4 bases and V by 3 bases; bases with no gene match: 8. The chain's CDR3 is CASSQPDRVGYGYTF. In DNA form, the CDR3 reads TGTGCCAGCAGCCAGCCCGACAGGGTGGGCTATGGCTACACCTTC.

As concerns this clone: Other DNA sequences from this sample encode an identical CDR3 as well. The chain has TRBV18 and TRBJ1-5; no reliable D call. Trimming cost V 3 bases and J 1 base, with 10 bases left between them. This CDR3 region has 15 residues. Germline lookup yields CDR1 KGHSH and CDR2 LQKENI. This chain's CDR3 is CASSPAEGSNQPQHF. The CDR3 DNA follows: TGTGCCAGCTCACCGGCGGAGGGAAGCAATCAGCCCCAGCATTTT. Using reference TRBV18 and TRBJ1-5 for the parts outside the CDR3, the full variable domain is NAGVMQNPRHLVRRRGQEARLRCSPMKGHSHVYWYRQLPEEGLKFMVYLQKENIIDESGMPKERFSAEFPKEGPSILRIQQVVRGDSAAYFCASSPAEGSNQPQHFGDGTRLSIL.

This clone was detected only a few times. CDR3 loop: CASSFRGGGHYEQYF. For the CDR3, the DNA is TGTGCCAGCAGTTTTCGTGGCGGTGGTCATTACGAGCAGTACTTC. This rearrangement joins TRBV27 to TRBJ2-7; D ambiguous. The CDR3 is 15 residues long. V was clipped by 3 bases and J by 4 bases, with 16 bases between them. CDR1 and CDR2 from the germline V gene are MNHEY and SMNVEV (reference sequence).

By sample share, this clone is medium-sized. The chain links TRBV28 to TRBJ2-3, with 9 bases aligning to TRBD2. The CDR3 has 18 amino acids. Germline assignment: CDR1 MDHEN and CDR2 SYDVKM. V was pared by 2 bases and J by 0 bases, with 9 bases of the junction left unmatched. The CDR3 spells CASSLEFLAGPSTDTQYF. The CDR3 DNA reads as TGTGCCAGCAGTTTAGAGTTCCTAGCGGGGCCTAGCACAGATACGCAGTATTTT.

The chain links TRBV6-5 to TRBJ2-7; 9 bases match TRBD1. The trim removed 6 bases at V and 0 bases at J, leaving 6 bases unmatched. The CDR3 spans 15 residues. The V gene's germline CDR1 is MNHEY and CDR2 SVGAGI. This chain's CDR3 is CASRRGQGSSYEQYF. CDR3 in DNA: TGTGCCAGCAGGAGGGGACAGGGCAGCTCCTACGAGCAGTACTTC.

V gene TRBV18 combines with J gene TRBJ2-3, with a weak D call TRBD1 (5 bases). V was cut by 6 bases and J by 1 base, with 11 bases left in between. CDR3 length equals 14 residues. Germline V CDR1 and CDR2: KGHSH, LQKENI. In DNA form, the CDR3 reads TGTGCCAGCTCCCTTGACAGCCGCACAGATACGCAGTATTTT. Protein product: CASSLDSRTDTQYF.

The chain has TRBV12-1 and TRBJ1-5; TRBD1, as called in the table, went unchecked against the DNA. TRBV12-1 is a pseudogene locus. The CDR3 consists of 15 residues. The CDR3 reads CASSFRQGGNQPQHF. CDR3 DNA: TGTGCCAGCAGCTTTCGACAGGGGGGCAATCAGCCCCAGCATTTT.

The chain joins TRBV4-1 to TRBJ2-3; no clear D. Per germline, CDR1 MGHRA and CDR2 YSYEKL. V lost 6 bases and J lost 2, with 9 bases in between. This CDR3 has 13 residues. This chain's CDR3 is CASSRVVTDTQYF. The DNA for the CDR3 is TGCGCCAGCAGTCGGGTCGTCACAGATACGCAGTATTTT.

As DNA, the CDR3 is TGTGCCAGCTCACCAAGGGCAGGGGGCGACTATGGCTACACCTTC. It encodes CASSPRAGGDYGYTF. The chain has TRBV18 and TRBJ1-2; 8 nucleotides align to TRBD1. CDR3 length: 15 amino acids. V gave up 2 bases and J gave up 3 bases; unmatched junction bases: 5. Germline CDR1 is KGHSH and CDR2 is LQKENI.

This chain connects TRBV4-1 to TRBJ1-1, with 8 bases matching TRBD1. The germline V gene has CDR1 MGHRA and CDR2 YSYEKL. Unmatched junction bases numbered 10, after V lost 0 bases and J lost 4 bases. This CDR3 spans 17 amino acids. This CDR3 reads CASSQEGTGGTGTEAFF. CDR3 sequence (DNA): TGCGCCAGCAGCCAAGAAGGTACAGGGGGTACAGGCACTGAAGCTTTCTTT.

The chain is built from TRBV4-2 and TRBJ2-1, with 9 bases matching TRBD1. The germline CDR1 and CDR2 sequences are LGHNA and YNFKEQ. The CDR3 is 15 amino acids. The J segment lost 2 bases and the V segment lost 4 bases, leaving 3 bases of the junction unmatched. CDR3 sequence (DNA): TGTGCCAGCAGCCGGACAGGGGATGCCTACAATGAGCAGTTCTTC. It translates to CASSRTGDAYNEQFF.

The chain recombines TRBV5-4 with TRBJ1-2, with D unresolved. This CDR3 is 13 amino acids long. Germline-derived CDR1 and CDR2 are SGHNT and YYREEE (reference sequence). V shed 4 bases and J shed 3 bases, with 10 bases lying between them. CDR3 DNA: TGTGCCAGCAGCGTTACAGCCGACTATGGCTACACCTTC. Its translation: CASSVTADYGYTF.

This chain connects TRBV7-3 to TRBJ2-2, with 11 bases lining up with TRBD2. V shed 5 bases, J shed 4 bases, and the junction held 3 bases outside the gene matches. Germline V gene lookup returns CDR1 SGHTA and CDR2 FQGTGA. The CDR3 is 15 amino acids. The CDR3, as DNA: TGTGCCAGCAGCCCGACTAGCGGGGTCACCGGGGAGCTGTTTTTT. It yields the protein CASSPTSGVTGELFF.

The CDR3 DNA follows: TGTGCCAGCTCACCAGGGGACAGGGGCGCCGACTATGGCTACACCTTC. Its translation is CASSPGDRGADYGYTF. The chain has TRBV18 and TRBJ1-2; 10 nucleotides align to TRBD1. V lost 2 bases to trimming and J lost 3 bases; unmatched junction nucleotides: 6. The CDR3 loop spans 16 amino acids. Germline CDR1 reads KGHSH; CDR2 reads LQKENI.

The CDR3 is CASSQRTGGSDYGYTF. CDR3 nucleotide sequence: TGTGCCAGCAGCCAGAGGACAGGGGGTTCGGACTATGGCTACACCTTC. V gene TRBV11-2 combines with J gene TRBJ1-2; 10 bases are a match to TRBD1. This CDR3 has 16 residues. In germline, CDR1 is SGHAT, CDR2 FQNNGV. The J segment lost 3 bases and the V segment lost 5 bases, leaving 9 bases of the junction unmatched.

V is TRBV11-3 and J is TRBJ1-1; D is undetermined. Per the germline V gene, CDR1 is SGHNT and CDR2 is YENEEA. V shed 1 base and J shed 1 base, with 7 bases lying between them. The CDR3 is made up of 14 amino acids. The DNA of the CDR3 is TGTGCCAGCAGCTTAGGTCCAGAGAACACTGAAGCTTTCTTT. Translation gives CASSLGPENTEAFF.

The V call is TRBV4-2, the J call TRBJ2-7; 9 nucleotides agree with TRBD2. The germline V gene encodes CDR1 LGHNA and CDR2 YNFKEQ. V shed 0 bases, J shed 2 bases, and the junction held 5 bases outside the gene matches. The CDR3 has 16 amino acids. The DNA for the CDR3 is TGTGCCAGCAGCCAAGAGGCGGGGGGGGTTGCCTACGAGCAGTACTTC. Amino acids: CASSQEAGGVAYEQYF.